The 27 T cell receptor beta chains listed next were all sequenced from one sample in a study of patients and donors after allogeneic stem cell transplantation. TCRdb recomputed calls from the RT-PCR reads with MiXCR, one row per CDR3 protein. The sample consists of about a million distinct CDR3 sequences, about a sixth of them appearing once. Sequences were obtained from blood, either unsorted or a sorted T cell fraction (not recorded which). These receptors were collected from a human donor who was either an allogeneic HSCT recipient or a stem cell or donor lymphocyte infusion donor (not recorded which). It is not recorded whose cells these are; they may come from a transplant donor.

This clonotype was seen only a few times. The chain uses TRBV4-1 and TRBJ2-1; 7 bases match TRBD2. Germline values: CDR1 MGHRA, CDR2 YSYEKL. Trimming at V came to 3 bases and at J to 4 bases, leaving 9 bases not matched to a gene. The CDR3 length is 16 residues. As DNA, the CDR3 is TGCGCCAGCAGCCACCCCCGGGCTAGCGGTTACAATGAGCAGTTCTTC. It specifies CASSHPRASGYNEQFF.

A few counts support this clonotype. The J gene is TRBJ2-2, the V gene TRBV7-3; 7 bases line up with TRBD2. Germline V gives CDR1 SGHTA, CDR2 FQGTGA. J was trimmed by 8 bases and V by 4 bases; bases with no gene match: 4. This CDR3 spans 13 amino acids. CDR3: CASSSDGRGELFF. CDR3 sequence (DNA): TGTGCCAGCAGCTCCGACGGGAGGGGGGAGCTGTTTTTT.

The gene calls are TRBV19 and TRBJ2-7, with D perhaps matching TRBD1 (6 bases). The CDR3 totals 13 residues. V was cut by 6 bases and J by 6 bases, with 15 bases left in between. The germline V gene encodes CDR1 LNHDA and CDR2 SQIVND (reference sequence). CDR3 DNA sequence: TGTGCCAGTAGCCCGGGACACCCCCGCGAGCAGTACTTC. This codes for CASSPGHPREQYF. Combining the CDR3 with reference TRBV19 and TRBJ2-7 gives the whole variable domain DGGITQSPKYLFRKEGQNVTLSCEQNLNHDAMYWYRQDPGQGLRLIYYSQIVNDFQKGDIAEGYSVSREKKESFPLTVTSAQKNPTAFYLCASSPGHPREQYFGPGTRLTVT.

This clonotype appeared many times. The chain joins TRBV12-3 or TRBV12-4 to TRBJ2-1; 8 bases are a match to TRBD2. The CDR3 contains 14 residues. J was trimmed by 6 bases and V by 6 bases; bases with no gene match: 7. CDR3 coding DNA: TGTGCCAGCAGACGTTCGGGAGGGCCCAATGAGCAGTTCTTC. Translating it yields CASRRSGGPNEQFF.

The chain has TRBV29-1 and TRBJ2-5; 9 bases line up with TRBD2. Unmatched junction bases numbered 2, after V lost 4 bases and J lost 5 bases. The CDR3 has 12 amino acids. In germline, CDR1 is SQVTM, CDR2 ANQGSEA. CDR3 nucleotide sequence: TGCAGCGTTGGGCTAGCGGGGGAGACCCAGTACTTC. The encoded protein is CSVGLAGETQYF.

This clonotype was seen a few times. This chain links TRBV3-1 with TRBJ2-7, with 8 bases aligning to TRBD1. The CDR3 sequence is 13 residues long. The germline V gene has CDR1 LGHDT and CDR2 YNNKEL (reference sequence). V gave up 5 bases and J gave up 7 bases; unmatched junction bases: 7. For the CDR3, the DNA is TGTGCCAGCAGCTACCAGGGGGCGGGGGAGCAGTACTTC. Protein: CASSYQGAGEQYF.

This clonotype was detected only once. The genes are TRBV24-1 and TRBJ2-2, with a tentative D call TRBD1 (6 bases). CDR1 KGHDR and CDR2 SFDVKD come from the germline V gene. The ends were cut back, 0 bases at V and 4 bases at J, with 17 bases in the middle. The CDR3 extends over 18 amino acids. In nucleotides, the CDR3 is TGTGCCACCAGTGATTTGCCCCTGCCAGGGGTGAGCACCGGGGAGCTGTTTTTT. This gives the protein CATSDLPLPGVSTGELFF.

A few counts support this clonotype. The J gene is TRBJ2-1, the V gene TRBV7-8, with TRBD2 as a possible D gene (5 bases). CDR3 length: 15 amino acids. V dropped 5 bases and J dropped 3 bases, with 14 bases sitting between them. Germline V CDR1 and CDR2: SGHVS, FQNEAQ. For the CDR3, the DNA is TGTGCCAGCAGCGCGTGGCGGGTCCTCTACAATGAGCAGTTCTTC. Its translation is CASSAWRVLYNEQFF.

There are a few counts of this clonotype. The V and J genes are TRBV10-3 and TRBJ2-3, with 8 bases aligning to TRBD2. V was pared by 10 bases and J by 4 bases, with 19 bases of the junction left unmatched. This CDR3 comprises 17 residues. Germline values: CDR1 ENHRY, CDR2 SYGVKD. In DNA, the CDR3 is TGTGCCACCTCCTGGCGGGGTCCGGGGGGGATCGCAGATACGCAGTATTTT. Residues: CATSWRGPGGIADTQYF.

This clonotype has just a few counts. The genes are TRBV5-8 and TRBJ1-5; 8 bases are a match to TRBD1. Germline loops: CDR1 SGHTS, CDR2 YDEGEE. This CDR3 spans 15 amino acids. Unmatched junction bases numbered 4, after V lost 1 base and J lost 4 bases. The CDR3 sequence is CASSLLTGGNQPQHF. The CDR3 region has the DNA TGTGCCAGCAGCTTGTTAACAGGGGGTAATCAGCCCCAGCATTTT.

This clonotype was observed a handful of times. The chain combines TRBV5-1 with TRBJ1-1; TRBD1 is a possible D gene (5 bases). Germline V lookup: CDR1 SGHRS, CDR2 YFSETQ. The CDR3 is 14 residues long. V lost 1 base to trimming and J lost 3 bases, with 10 bases between them. The CDR3 loop reads CASSLSRADTEAFF. The CDR3 DNA sequence: TGCGCCAGCAGCTTGTCCAGGGCAGACACTGAAGCTTTCTTT.

This clonotype has a handful of counts. The CDR3 reads CASSISRDRPSGGYTF. The CDR3 nucleotides are TGTGCCAGCAGCATTTCCCGGGACAGGCCTTCGGGTGGCTACACCTTC. This rearrangement joins TRBV12-3 or TRBV12-4 to TRBJ1-2, with TRBD1 matching over 8 bases. The length of the CDR3 is 16 residues. The junction had 16 bases not matched to a gene; V was cut back by 6 bases and J by 7 bases.

This clonotype was seen a few times. This chain connects TRBV20-1 to TRBJ2-5; 8 bases fit TRBD2. The CDR3 totals 14 residues. CDR1 DFQATT and CDR2 SNEGSKA come from the germline V gene (reference sequence). With V trimmed by 3 bases and J by 1 base, 4 bases remained unmatched. CDR3 sequence (DNA): TGCAGTGCTAGCCTGGGACTAGTCCAAGAGACCCAGTACTTC. It specifies CSASLGLVQETQYF.

The chain employs TRBV5-1 and TRBJ2-5; 7 bases fit TRBD2. The CDR3 extends over 14 amino acids. CDR1 and CDR2 (germline): SGHRS, YFSETQ. The J segment lost 5 bases and the V segment lost 4 bases, leaving 8 bases of the junction unmatched. The CDR3 is CASSRAGIGETQYF. Written as DNA, the CDR3 is TGCGCCAGCAGCCGAGCGGGGATCGGTGAGACCCAGTACTTC.

The chain is built from TRBV3-1 and TRBJ2-7; D might be TRBD2 (6 bases). Looked up from germline, CDR1 is LGHDT and CDR2 is YNNKEL (reference sequence). With 0 bases removed from V and 0 bases from J, the gap between germline ends came to 12 bases. This CDR3 is built from 16 residues. The CDR3 DNA reads as TGTGCCAGCAGCCAAGATGTGTCGACTAGCTCCTACGAGCAGTACTTC. It specifies CASSQDVSTSSYEQYF.

The chain is built from TRBV20-1 and TRBJ1-1; no clear D gene. V lost 0 bases, J lost 10 bases, and 12 bases lay in between. The CDR3 covers 12 residues. CDR1 is DFQATT, CDR2 SNEGSKA, per germline (reference sequence). The chain's CDR3 is CSARDRPGGAFF. In nucleotides, the CDR3 is TGCAGTGCTAGAGATAGGCCAGGAGGAGCTTTCTTT.

The J gene is TRBJ1-4, the V gene TRBV5-1; D unresolved. The CDR3 is made up of 14 amino acids. Germline-derived CDR1 and CDR2 are SGHRS and YFSETQ. V lost 0 bases to trimming and J lost 3 bases, with 6 bases between them. CDR3: CASSLDGANEKLFF. The CDR3 DNA follows: TGCGCCAGCAGCTTGGATGGCGCTAATGAAAAACTGTTTTTT. The whole variable domain, remainder taken from reference TRBV5-1 and TRBJ1-4, is KAGVTQTPRYLIKTRGQQVTLSCSPISGHRSVSWYQQTPGQGLQFLFEYFSETQRNKGNFPGRFSGRQFSNSRSEMNVSTLELGDSALYLCASSLDGANEKLFFGSGTQLSVL.

The CDR3: CASSLEAGWQKTGNTIYF. CDR3 in DNA: TGTGCCAGCAGCTTAGAGGCGGGATGGCAGAAAACTGGAAACACCATATATTTT. This chain links TRBV7-8 with TRBJ1-3; D uncertain. From germline, CDR1 is SGHVS and CDR2 FQNEAQ. CDR3 length: 18 residues. V was clipped by 1 base and J by 2 bases, with 18 bases between them.

This clonotype appeared a few times. V is TRBV20-1 and J is TRBJ2-7; D is possibly TRBD2 (6 bases). V lost 2 bases to trimming and J lost 3 bases, with 11 bases between them. CDR1 is DFQATT and CDR2 is SNEGSKA in the germline V gene (reference sequence). The CDR3 length is 13 residues. CDR3 region: CSARTLGGYEQYF. The DNA for the CDR3 is TGCAGTGCTAGAACCCTGGGGGGCTACGAGCAGTACTTC.

The chain carries TRBV24-1 and TRBJ2-7; D unclear. Germline CDR1 and CDR2: KGHDR and SFDVKD. CDR3 length: 15 residues. V shed 5 bases and J shed 3 bases, with 16 bases lying between them. CDR3 residues: CATSVGALNLYEQYF. The CDR3 bases are TGTGCCACCAGTGTAGGTGCGCTGAATCTCTACGAGCAGTACTTC.

This clonotype was detected a few times. V gene TRBV6-5 combines with J gene TRBJ2-5; 10 positions agree with TRBD2. The germline V gene has CDR1 MNHEY and CDR2 SVGAGI. This CDR3 has 17 residues. V gave up 3 bases and J gave up 5 bases; unmatched junction bases: 12. The CDR3 spells CASSYGSGRHSGETQYF. In DNA form, the CDR3 reads TGTGCCAGCAGTTATGGTAGCGGGAGGCATTCGGGGGAGACCCAGTACTTC.

In its sample, this clonotype was seen a few times. This chain connects TRBV4-3 to TRBJ2-2; D gene unclear. The ends were cut back, 0 bases at V and 2 bases at J, with 10 bases in the middle. This CDR3 spans 16 amino acids. Germline V CDR1 and CDR2: LGHNA, YSLEER. CDR3 sequence (DNA): TGCGCCAGCAGCCAAGAAGCTGCGGTCAACACCGGGGAGCTGTTTTTT. This codes for CASSQEAAVNTGELFF.

This clonotype appeared a few times. The chain carries TRBV29-1 and TRBJ2-7; 8 nucleotides align to TRBD2. CDR3 length: 13 amino acids. The V segment lost 7 bases and the J segment 3 bases; nucleotides outside the gene matches: 8. Germline assignment: CDR1 SQVTM and CDR2 ANQGSEA. The CDR3 loop is CSAGGGNVYEQYF. CDR3 DNA: TGCAGCGCCGGGGGGGGAAACGTCTACGAGCAGTACTTC.

The rearrangement links TRBV24-1 to TRBJ2-2; possible D gene TRBD1, 5 bases. CDR1 is KGHDR and CDR2 is SFDVKD in the germline V gene. The CDR3 totals 15 residues. Trimming left V 7 bases short and J 4 bases short, with 15 bases between. The CDR3 is CATRGHRTGTGELFF. The CDR3 nucleotides read TGTGCCACCAGGGGGCACCGGACCGGCACCGGGGAGCTGTTTTTT.

This clonotype has a handful of counts. The chain has TRBV5-1 and TRBJ2-7, with a tentative D call TRBD2 (6 bases). Germline CDR1 reads SGHRS; CDR2 reads YFSETQ. The CDR3 contains 16 residues. V lost 2 bases and J lost 3, with 18 bases in between. DNA for the CDR3: TGCGCCAGCAGCTTAGGGATCCGGGACGGGAGCTACGAGCAGTACTTC. Translated: CASSLGIRDGSYEQYF.

This clonotype was seen only a few times. V usage is TRBV4-1 and J usage is TRBJ1-5; D not resolved. The CDR3 has 14 residues. Between the trimmed V and J ends, which lost 1 base and 1 base, there was a span of 5 bases. The germline gives CDR1 MGHRA, CDR2 YSYEKL. The CDR3: CASSQVASNQPQHF. CDR3 sequence (DNA): TGCGCCAGCAGCCAAGTGGCAAGCAATCAGCCCCAGCATTTT.

This clonotype was seen a handful of times. DNA for the CDR3: TGCGCCAGCAGCCAACCGGCCCGGGGGCGCGCCACTGAAGCTTTCTTT. It is translated as CASSQPARGRATEAFF. The J gene is TRBJ1-1, the V gene TRBV4-1, with D maybe TRBD1 (6 bases). V lost 2 bases and J 4 bases, leaving 17 bases between the germline ends. The CDR3 has 16 amino acids. CDR1 is MGHRA and CDR2 is YSYEKL in the germline V gene.